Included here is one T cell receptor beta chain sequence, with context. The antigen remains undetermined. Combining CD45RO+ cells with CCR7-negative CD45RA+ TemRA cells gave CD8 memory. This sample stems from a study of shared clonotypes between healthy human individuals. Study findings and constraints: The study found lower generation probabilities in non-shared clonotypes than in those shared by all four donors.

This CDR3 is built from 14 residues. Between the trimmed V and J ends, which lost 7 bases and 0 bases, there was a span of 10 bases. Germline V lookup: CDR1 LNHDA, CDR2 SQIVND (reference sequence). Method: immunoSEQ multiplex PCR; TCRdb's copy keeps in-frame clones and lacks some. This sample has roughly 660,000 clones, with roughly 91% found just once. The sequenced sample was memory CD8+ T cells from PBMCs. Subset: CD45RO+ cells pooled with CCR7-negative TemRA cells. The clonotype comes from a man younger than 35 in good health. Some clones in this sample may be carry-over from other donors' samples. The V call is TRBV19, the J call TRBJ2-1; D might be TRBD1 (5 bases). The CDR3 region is CASNKGNSYNEQFF. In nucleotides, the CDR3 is TGTGCCAGTAATAAGGGGAACTCCTACAATGAGCAGTTCTTC.